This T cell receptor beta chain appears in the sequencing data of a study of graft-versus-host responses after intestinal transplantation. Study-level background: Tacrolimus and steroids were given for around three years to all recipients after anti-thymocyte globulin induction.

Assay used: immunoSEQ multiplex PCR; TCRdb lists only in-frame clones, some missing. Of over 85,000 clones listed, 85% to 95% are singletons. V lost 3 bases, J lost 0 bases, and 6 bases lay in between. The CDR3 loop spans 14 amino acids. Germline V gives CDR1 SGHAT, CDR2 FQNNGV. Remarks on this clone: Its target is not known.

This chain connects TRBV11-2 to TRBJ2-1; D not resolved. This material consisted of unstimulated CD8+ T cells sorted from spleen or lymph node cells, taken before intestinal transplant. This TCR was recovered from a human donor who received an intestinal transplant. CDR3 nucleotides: TGTGCCAGCAGCTTCCTATCCTCCTACAATGAGCAGTTCTTC. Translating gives CASSFLSSYNEQFF.